This TCR beta chain stems from a study of blood T cell repertoires in COVID-19. Study information: T cells, B-cell-depleted T cells, or PBMCs provided the cDNA or gDNA that served as material.

Data came from immunoSEQ multiplex PCR; TCRdb stores just in-frame clones and leaves some out. The table shows roughly 200,000 clones, with about 86% occurring only once. V trimming: 6 bases; J trimming: 5 bases; junction bases outside the gene matches: 12. From germline, CDR1 is MRHNA and CDR2 SNTAGT. CDR3 length equals 15 residues. The TCR was taken from a man between 60 and 75 years old who had recovered from COVID-19. The material sequenced was peripheral blood. V gene TRBV6-4 combines with J gene TRBJ2-7; 8 bases align to TRBD2. As DNA, the CDR3 is TGTGCCAGCAGCCTCGCTAGCGGGCCCCCGCACGAGCAGTACTTC. Residues: CASSLASGPPHEQYF.